These T cell receptor beta chains were read from a single sample in a study of blood T cell repertoires in COVID-19. Here immunoSEQ multiplex PCR was the method, and the copy in TCRdb shows in-frame clones only, minus some. The data contain some 150,000 clones, over 65% of them singletons. Sample: peripheral blood. Every receptor here comes from a man between 65 and 85 years old with acute or convalescent COVID-19. Both conserved end residues are part of each CDR3. The D gene is left open where the match is weak. The size field is filled for only some rows; it gives once, few, many or a size class.

size	V	J	D	DNA	CDR3
-	TRBV3-1/TRBV3-2	TRBJ2-7	-	TGTGCCAGCAGCCTTCCAGGGGCAGGCTACGAGCAGTACTTC	CASSLPGAGYEQYF
-	TRBV11-2	TRBJ2-5	TRBD1	TGTGCCAGCAGCCCCAGGACAGGGTCTCCTAAAGAGACCCAGTACTTC	CASSPRTGSPKETQYF
-	TRBV30	TRBJ1-6	-	TGTGCCTGGAGTCTGTTACTAGAGGCTAATTCACCCCTCCACTTT	CAWSLLLEANSPLHF
-	TRBV5-6	TRBJ1-2	-	TGTGCCAGCAACCTCGGCGGCTATGGCTACACCTTC	CASNLGGYGYTF
-	TRBV18	TRBJ2-1	TRBD2	TGTGCCAGCTCAACCACTAGCGGGAGTCTCCCGGCCGAGCAGTTCTTC	CASSTTSGSLPAEQFF
-	TRBV5-4	TRBJ1-2	-	TGTGCCAGCAGCTTTACAGGCGTGCCTAACTATGGCTACACCTTC	CASSFTGVPNYGYTF
-	TRBV6-5	TRBJ1-1	TRBD1	TGTGCCACCGACAGGGGACCTGAAGCTTTCTTT	CATDRGPEAFF
-	TRBV28	TRBJ2-7	-	TGTGCCAGCAGGCAGGGTTCCTACGAGCAGTACTTC	CASRQGSYEQYF
-	TRBV18	TRBJ1-6	-	TGTGCCAGCTCACCAAAACAGGAAACACCCCTCCACTTT	CASSPKQETPLHF
-	TRBV19	TRBJ2-1	TRBD1	TGTGCCAGTAGTATCTCGGCAGGGGGCTTGGATGAGCAGTTCTTC	CASSISAGGLDEQFF
-	TRBV9	TRBJ1-2	TRBD1	TGTGCCAGCAGCCCCCGTCCCGGGACAGGGATCTATGGCTACACCTTC	CASSPRPGTGIYGYTF
-	TRBV12-3/TRBV12-4	TRBJ2-3	-	TGTGCCAGCAGTTACCAGGGTGGTACGCAGTATTTT	CASSYQGGTQYF
-	TRBV29-1	TRBJ1-1	-	TGCAGCGTTGACATGAACACTGAAGCTTTCTTT	CSVDMNTEAFF
-	TRBV5-1	TRBJ2-1	TRBD2	TGCGCCAGCAGCCTTAGCGGGAGCGGGGACAATGAGCAGTTCTTC	CASSLSGSGDNEQFF
-	TRBV28	TRBJ2-1	TRBD1	TGTGCCAGCAGTTTGAGACAGGGGGTTATCAATGAGCAGTTCTTC	CASSLRQGVINEQFF
-	TRBV27	TRBJ2-5	-	TGTGCCAGCAGCACCGCCGGGGGGCGTGAGACCCAGTACTTC	CASSTAGGRETQYF
-	TRBV6-5	TRBJ1-2	-	TGTGCCACCGGAGGCAGTGAGGGGGTCTATGGCTACACCTTC	CATGGSEGVYGYTF
-	TRBV7-8	TRBJ2-7	-	TGTGCCAGCAGCTTGGCCCGGCCGGGGGAACACTACGAGCAGTACTTC	CASSLARPGEHYEQYF
-	TRBV27	TRBJ2-5	TRBD2	TGTGCCAGCAGTACAAGGACTAGCGGGAGAGTGATAGAGACCCAGTACTTC	CASSTRTSGRVIETQYF
-	TRBV5-1	TRBJ1-3	-	TGCGCCAGCAGCTTGGGGACAGACGGAAACACCATATATTTT	CASSLGTDGNTIYF
-	TRBV5-1	TRBJ2-7	TRBD1	TGCGCCAGCAGCTTGGAGAGGGGGCAGGCCTACGAGCAGTACTTC	CASSLERGQAYEQYF
-	TRBV5-4	TRBJ2-5	TRBD1	TGTGCCAGCAGCTTCGGACAGGAACCTACGGAGACCCAGTACTTC	CASSFGQEPTETQYF
-	TRBV2	TRBJ2-3	TRBD1	TGTGCCAGCATAAACAGGGGCCTCACAGATACGCAGTATTTT	CASINRGLTDTQYF
-	TRBV7-9	TRBJ1-4	-	TGTGCCAGCAGCTTTGGGTTCGAGGATGAAAAACTGTTTTTT	CASSFGFEDEKLFF
-	TRBV28	TRBJ1-6	TRBD1	TGTGCCAGCAGGCTATGGACAGGAGGGAATTCACCCCTCCACTTT	CASRLWTGGNSPLHF
-	TRBV2	TRBJ2-5	-	TGTGCCAGCAGTGCCTTAATAGGGAGTAAGAGTGAGACCCAGTACTTC	CASSALIGSKSETQYF
few	TRBV5-4	TRBJ2-7	TRBD2	TGTGCCAGCAGCAGGGGACTAGCGGTCTACGAGCAGTACTTC	CASSRGLAVYEQYF
few	TRBV3-1/TRBV3-2	TRBJ2-7	TRBD1	TGTGCCAGCAGCCAGGGGACAGGACACCGGGAGCAGTACTTC	CASSQGTGHREQYF
-	TRBV4-1	TRBJ2-1	TRBD2	TGCGCCAGCAGCCAACCTGGGGCTAGCGGGAGGGCGGGTGAGCAGTTCTTC	CASSQPGASGRAGEQFF